The T cell receptor beta chain under discussion was sequenced for a study of blood T cell repertoires in COVID-19 (dated by TCRdb to 2020 to 2021). Regarding the research as a whole: The collaborator samples originated in the United States, Italy and Spain and spanned the acute and convalescent phases of COVID-19. Where available, HLA class I and class II types were taken from metadata supplied by the sample provider and were not determined by assay-based typing. Samples were obtained from the ongoing ImmuneRACE study (first 160 participants) and from 1,254 subjects provided by 6 global collaborators. The sample metadata nearly always contained a de-identified subject ID, COVID-19 status, age in years and sex. The material from the prospective study consisted of cDNA or gDNA derived from T cells, B-cell-depleted T cells, or PBMCs. Subjects who had been exposed to COVID-19, were actively infected with it, or had recovered from it provided the deeply sampled blood TCRbeta repertoires that made up the dataset. The repertoires were released in a freely available public database meant as a resource for research on the immune response to SARS-CoV-2. The paper as a whole reports these results and caveats: The quantity of clinical and demographic metadata differed by source and by participant and was supplied without curation.

The immunoSEQ Assay, a bias-controlled multiplex PCR, was used to amplify TCRbeta CDR3 regions from genomic DNA. Turning to the authors' computational methods: Nucleated cell counts per sample were estimated from amplification of reference gene primers within the assay. Sequence reads were collapsed and filtered to measure the absolute abundance of every unique TCRbeta CDR3 rearrangement. Productive Simpson clonality was computed per sample as the square root of Simpson's diversity index over productive rearrangements. TCRdb's version of the immuneACCESS table is confined to in-frame rearrangements and falls short of the full clone set. An unresolved V gene accounts for under half of the shortfall where checked; the remainder is of unknown origin. Clonal size and the V and J genes are those of that table, whereas D and trimming came from the DNA. The sample data list fewer than 400,000 clones, and approximately 90% of these were observed just once. About 8.9% of the sample lies in the top ten.

To note about this clone: Its antigen target is currently unknown. Within one base of it there is no much larger clone, and no base qualities were kept.

Enrolling through a virtual design, the prospective study's participants ranged in age from roughly 18 to 89 years and lived across 20 to 30 United States geographic areas. To assign participants to cohorts, the prospective study relied on clinical history that participants themselves reported in a screening survey and a study questionnaire. Recovered participants in ImmuneRACE Cohort 3 were defined by two consecutive negative NP/OP PCR tests, clearance by a healthcare professional, or resolution of symptoms. In the prospective study, whole blood, serum and a nasopharyngeal or oropharyngeal swab were collected from each participant by mobile phlebotomists. Over a roughly two-month period, participants in the prospective study had the option of providing additional blood draws and questionnaires. Before DNA extraction, prospective study blood samples were shipped either frozen or at room temperature.

The junction shows trimming of 6 bases on V and 8 bases on J, plus 13 bases between the germline ends. Taken from the germline V gene, the CDR1 and CDR2 loops are SNHLY and FYNNEI. Inclusive of the bounding cysteine and phenylalanine, the CDR3 is 13 residues long. Of all the DNA, just the CDR3 is kept, 39 bases in frame from base 1. Sequences were obtained from PBMCs or T cells enriched from blood (not recorded which). The TCR was taken from a young woman who had recovered from COVID-19. The chain employs TRBV2 and TRBJ1-4; D gene: possibly TRBD1, on 6 matching bases. CDR3 reads: CASRQGVGEKLFF. The sequenced DNA: TGTGCCAGCAGACAGGGAGTAGGAGAAAAACTGTTTTTT.